The 15 T cell receptor beta chains below come from one sample, sequenced in a study of response to subunit inactivated influenza vaccine. TCRdb reprocessed the RT-PCR reads with MiXCR, giving one entry per CDR3 protein. Among 650,000 to 700,000 distinct CDR3 sequences listed, around a sixth were seen once. This material consisted of PBMCs from blood, taken 11 to 12 days after vaccination. These receptor sequences come from a man in his fifties who received an inactivated influenza vaccine.

The chain uses TRBV5-5 and TRBJ2-1, with 11 bases identical to TRBD2. Germline CDR1 and CDR2: SGHKS and YYEKEE (reference sequence). CDR3 length: 17 amino acids. Losses at the gene ends were 2 bases for V and 7 bases for J; bases not matched to a gene: 11. Here the CDR3 reads CASSLYGTSGPRNEQFF. CDR3 coding DNA: TGTGCCAGCAGCTTATATGGGACTAGCGGCCCTCGGAATGAGCAGTTCTTC.

This clonotype was observed many times. The chain recombines TRBV25-1 with TRBJ2-1; D is possibly TRBD1 (6 bases). The germline V gene has CDR1 MGHDK and CDR2 SYGVNS. Trimming took 3 bases from V and 2 from J, leaving 8 bases between them. The CDR3 covers 14 residues. CDR3 amino acids: CASSEGAAYNEQFF. The CDR3 DNA sequence: TGTGCCAGCAGTGAGGGGGCGGCCTACAATGAGCAGTTCTTC.

The genes are TRBV7-3 and TRBJ2-4, with TRBD1 matching over 8 bases. Germline V gene sequence: CDR1 SGHTA, CDR2 FQGTGA. V trimming: 0 bases; J trimming: 6 bases; junction bases outside the gene matches: 10. This CDR3 is built from 17 residues. The chain's CDR3 is CASSLTPTTGVGNIQYF. The CDR3 DNA follows: TGTGCCAGCAGCTTAACCCCCACGACAGGGGTGGGAAACATTCAGTACTTC.

This clonotype has more than one count but fewer than ten. The chain links TRBV10-3 to TRBJ1-2, with TRBD1 as a possible D gene (5 bases). Trimming shortened V by 8 bases and J by 6 bases, and 7 bases separated the two germline ends. The V gene's germline CDR1 is ENHRY and CDR2 SYGVKD. The CDR3 loop spans 10 amino acids. CDR3 DNA: TGTGCCATCGGGGACGATGGCTACACCTTC. Translation gives CAIGDDGYTF.

This clonotype appeared a few times. The rearrangement uses TRBV4-3 and TRBJ2-7; TRBD2 aligns across 11 bases. Trimming cost V 3 bases and J 6 bases; bases outside gene matches: 7. The CDR3 length is 15 residues. The V gene's germline CDR1 is LGHNA and CDR2 YSLEER. The CDR3 reads CASSQGTSGLGEQYF. Written as DNA, the CDR3 is TGCGCCAGCAGCCAGGGGACTAGCGGCCTCGGCGAGCAGTACTTC.

CDR3 amino acids: CASSLVRDLGYTF. The CDR3 coding sequence is TGTGCCAGCAGCTTGGTCCGGGATCTGGGCTACACCTTC. This sequence joins TRBV5-6 and TRBJ1-2; D is uncertain. CDR3 length: 13 amino acids. Per germline, CDR1 SGHDT and CDR2 YYEEEE. V lost 0 bases and J lost 8, with 11 bases in between.

This chain connects TRBV12-3 or TRBV12-4 to TRBJ2-7; D is ambiguous. This CDR3 spans 15 amino acids. V shed 4 bases and J shed 3 bases, with 16 bases lying between them. The CDR3 region is CASSSYSAWGYEQYF. For the CDR3, the DNA is TGTGCCAGCAGTTCGTACTCTGCTTGGGGCTACGAGCAGTACTTC.

This clonotype was picked up one time. This chain joins TRBV30 and TRBJ1-5; D is perhaps TRBD1 (5 bases). The CDR3 totals 12 residues. Germline values: CDR1 GTSNPN, CDR2 SVGIG (reference sequence). Trimming took off 6 bases at V and 6 bases at J, with 12 bases between the two ends. The CDR3 coding sequence is TGTGCCTGTACAGGAGGAGGTCAGCCCCAGCATTTT. The encoded protein is CACTGGGQPQHF.

This clonotype was observed many times. This rearrangement joins TRBV13 to TRBJ1-1; weak D call: TRBD1 (5 bases). V was cut by 1 base and J by 4 bases, with 10 bases left in between. Germline-derived CDR1 and CDR2 are PRHDT and FYEKMQ (reference sequence). The CDR3 sequence is 14 residues long. In nucleotides, the CDR3 is TGTGCCAGCAGCTTAGTCAGGGTGCGCACTGAAGCTTTCTTT. It is translated as CASSLVRVRTEAFF.

This CDR3 is CASSLDRTLGSTDTQYF. CDR3 DNA sequence: TGTGCCAGCAGCTTAGATCGGACATTGGGTAGCACAGATACGCAGTATTTT. The chain carries TRBV7-9 and TRBJ2-3, with D possibly being TRBD1 (5 bases). Trimming left V 1 base short and J 0 bases short, with 14 bases between. CDR3 length: 17 amino acids. CDR1 and CDR2 from the germline V gene are SEHNR and FQNEAQ (reference sequence).

This clonotype has just a few counts. CDR3 DNA: TGTGCCAGCTCACCACCGTTTCGACTAAACACCGGGGAGCTGTTTTTT. Translation gives CASSPPFRLNTGELFF. The chain is built from TRBV18 and TRBJ2-2; weak D call: TRBD2 (5 bases). Germline V gene data show CDR1 as KGHSH and CDR2 as LQKENI. This CDR3 comprises 16 residues. The germline V and J ends were trimmed by 0 bases and 2 bases, with 10 bases remaining between them. Looking up the rest from reference TRBV18 and TRBJ2-2 gives the full variable domain: NAGVMQNPRHLVRRRGQEARLRCSPMKGHSHVYWYRQLPEEGLKFMVYLQKENIIDESGMPKERFSAEFPKEGPSILRIQQVVRGDSAAYFCASSPPFRLNTGELFFGEGSRLTVL.

The V call is TRBV7-8, the J call TRBJ2-1; the D gene is possibly TRBD2 (6 bases). Germline CDR1 reads SGHVS; CDR2 reads FQNEAQ. Deletions cut 5 bases from V and 6 bases from J, with 23 bases between. CDR3 length: 17 amino acids. The CDR3: CASSPRAVNPGVNEQFF. CDR3 coding DNA: TGTGCCAGCAGCCCAAGGGCAGTTAACCCGGGGGTCAATGAGCAGTTCTTC. Full variable domain (outside the CDR3, taken from reference TRBV7-8 and TRBJ2-1): GAGVSQSPRYKVAKRGQDVALRCDPISGHVSLFWYQQALGQGPEFLTYFQNEAQLDKSGLPSDRFFAERPEGSVSTLKIQRTQQEDSAVYLCASSPRAVNPGVNEQFFGPGTRLTVL.

This clonotype appeared a few times. The chain joins TRBV6-2 or TRBV6-3 to TRBJ2-7, with TRBD2 matching 7 bases. Germline values: CDR1 MNHEY, CDR2 SVGEGT. V gave up 8 bases and J gave up 7 bases; unmatched junction bases: 14. This CDR3 has 14 residues. The CDR3 is CASGTQRGRWEQYF. The CDR3 coding sequence is TGTGCCAGCGGAACACAGCGGGGTCGGTGGGAGCAGTACTTC.

About this clonotype itself: A read error may be the cause here, since a much bigger clone is one base away. V is TRBV4-2 and J is TRBJ2-1; D gene uncertain. Trimming shortened V by 4 bases and J by 8 bases, and 6 bases separated the two germline ends. Germline CDR1 LGHNA, CDR2 YNFKEQ. The CDR3 sequence is 11 residues long. This CDR3 is CASSPGHEQFF. In DNA form, the CDR3 reads TGTGCCAGCAGCCCCGGCCATGAGCAGTTCTTC.

This clonotype has at least ten counts. The J gene is TRBJ2-2, the V gene TRBV28; 9 bases align to TRBD1. V gave up 4 bases and J gave up 5 bases; unmatched junction bases: 5. The V gene's germline CDR1 is MDHEN and CDR2 SYDVKM. The CDR3 loop spans 15 amino acids. Here the CDR3 DNA reads TGTGCCAGCAGTTACAGGGGGCTGGTTACCGGGGAGCTGTTTTTT. It specifies CASSYRGLVTGELFF.